This T cell receptor (beta chain) comes out of a study of human T cells and chemical hapten exposure. Time point noted: patch test 3, about 24 weeks after DPC sensitization. The sample's treatment: therapeutic diphenylcyclopropenone sensitization with weekly scalp DPC. Ten or more counts support this clonotype. Its antigen is currently unknown. CDR1 and CDR2 from the germline V gene are DFQATT and SNEGSKA (reference sequence). This CDR3 contains 11 residues. Trimming shortened V by 1 base and J by 12 bases, and 10 bases separated the two germline ends. Study-wide findings and caveats: Patch test score was positively correlated with the counts of TCRs that had expanded at PT1.

TCRdb used MiXCR to reprocess the RACE reads, holding one entry per CDR3 protein. The sample has 100,000 to 150,000 distinct CDR3 sequences, 11% seen once. Sequencing used whole blood, obtained in connection with sensitization to the hapten diphenylcyclopropenone (DPC). This sequence originates from a woman between 45 and 65 years old with alopecia areata. Some clones in this sample may be carry-over from other donors' samples. This sequence joins TRBV20-1 and TRBJ2-1; D possibly matches TRBD1 or TRBD2 (5 bases each). This CDR3 reads CSARVGTGQFF. For the CDR3, the DNA is TGCAGTGCTAGAGTGGGGACGGGGCAGTTCTTC.